Below, 23 T cell receptor beta chains from the same sample are listed, as sequenced in a study of T cell repertoires in cytomegalovirus infection (dated 2019 in TCRdb). Sequenced on an Illumina HiSeq 1500. TCRdb reworked the public reads: Q25 trimming with fastp, MiXCR clone assembly, productive beta chains retained. Rows matching on CDR3 protein sequence are summarized as one entry with the most common DNA and genes. For this sample the table gives approximately 260,000 distinct CDR3 sequences, of which 22% were detected only once. Roughly a fifth of the sample rests with the top ten. Their specific antigens are unknown. According to the study, the label for this sample's treatment or condition signals: in vitro stimulation with specific CMV peptide epitopes to enrich CMV-specific T cells. The source material was cultured PBMCs, sampled from culture after CMV antigen stimulation. Receptors originate from a human donor in good health (CMV status not recorded). Some clones in this sample may be carry-over from other donors' samples.

This clonotype has more than one count but fewer than ten. V and J are TRBV27 and TRBJ2-7; 7 bases are shared with TRBD1. The CDR3 has 14 residues. After removal of 6 bases from V and 7 bases from J, the junction contained 12 bases not matched to a gene. The germline V gene has CDR1 MNHEY and CDR2 SMNVEV (reference sequence). DNA of the CDR3: TGTGCCAGCAGACCCCGACAGGGACCTGGGGAGCAGTACTTC. This translates into CASRPRQGPGEQYF.

This chain links TRBV28 with TRBJ2-3; tentative D call: TRBD1 (6 bases). This CDR3 spans 21 amino acids. CDR1 MDHEN and CDR2 SYDVKM come from the germline V gene. The ends were cut back, 3 bases at V and 3 bases at J, with 31 bases in the middle. CDR3 loop: CASSFFLSLNPGTKETDTQYF. The CDR3 coding sequence is TGTGCCAGCAGTTTTTTCCTGAGCCTTAATCCAGGGACAAAGGAAACAGATACGCAGTATTTT.

This clonotype was observed a handful of times. The rearrangement joins TRBV6-2 or TRBV6-3 to TRBJ2-1; D could derive from TRBD1 or TRBD2 (5 bases each). V was shortened by 2 bases and J by 0 bases, with 26 bases between the two germline ends. The germline V gene encodes CDR1 MNHEY and CDR2 SVGEGT. The CDR3 is 21 amino acids. This CDR3 reads CASSYDVRDHRLFSSYNEQFF. The CDR3 nucleotides read TGTGCCAGCAGTTACGACGTCAGGGACCACCGTCTGTTTAGCTCCTACAATGAGCAGTTCTTC.

This clonotype showed up many times. V is TRBV7-2 and J is TRBJ2-3; 7 bases are shared with TRBD2. Trimming cost V 5 bases and J 4 bases; bases outside gene matches: 9. The length of the CDR3 is 15 residues. Germline V gene lookup returns CDR1 SGHTA and CDR2 FQGNSA. The CDR3: CASSVTSLSSDTQYF. The CDR3, as DNA: TGTGCCAGCAGCGTGACTAGCCTGTCCTCAGATACGCAGTATTTT.

Only a few counts were recorded for this clonotype. The chain joins TRBV19 to TRBJ2-1; TRBD2 aligns across 8 bases. The V segment lost 3 bases and the J segment 4 bases; nucleotides outside the gene matches: 8. CDR3 length equals 16 residues. Germline V CDR1 and CDR2: LNHDA, SQIVND (reference sequence). DNA of the CDR3: TGTGCCAGTAGTATCTCGGGAGGGGCTCCATACAATGAGCAGTTCTTC. Translated, it gives CASSISGGAPYNEQFF.

This clonotype was counted a few times. This rearrangement joins TRBV12-3 or TRBV12-4 to TRBJ2-5; 9 nucleotides agree with TRBD2. CDR3 length equals 14 residues. V lost 7 bases to trimming and J lost 1 base; unmatched junction nucleotides: 4. CDR3 coding DNA: TGTGCCAGCACCTCTAGCGGGACCCAAGAGACCCAGTACTTC. Its protein product is CASTSSGTQETQYF.

This clonotype appeared many times. The chain has TRBV12-3 or TRBV12-4 and TRBJ2-2; D gene uncertain. V was cut by 6 bases and J by 6 bases, with 11 bases left in between. The CDR3 spans 13 residues. The DNA for the CDR3 is TGTGCCAGCAGCCTCAGCCCCGCCGGGGAGCTGTTTTTT. It translates to CASSLSPAGELFF.

This chain links TRBV2 with TRBJ2-3, with 9 bases identical to TRBD1. The V and J ends lost 7 bases and 5 bases, in that order; junction bases with no gene match: 10. CDR1 SNHLY and CDR2 FYNNEI come from the germline V gene. This CDR3 has 15 residues. The CDR3 reads CASNGGQGEGDTQYF. Written as DNA, the CDR3 is TGTGCCAGCAACGGGGGACAGGGAGAAGGAGATACGCAGTATTTT.

The rearrangement uses TRBV27 and TRBJ2-1; 10 nucleotides agree with TRBD2. Germline V lookup: CDR1 MNHEY, CDR2 SMNVEV (reference sequence). CDR3 length equals 16 residues. V gave up 4 bases and J gave up 8 bases; unmatched junction bases: 11. In DNA form, the CDR3 reads TGTGCCAGCAGTTATCTGTCTGCTAGCGGGAGTGATGAGCAGTTCTTC. The encoded protein is CASSYLSASGSDEQFF.

This clonotype showed up many times. This rearrangement joins TRBV12-3 or TRBV12-4 to TRBJ1-1; TRBD1 aligns across 7 bases. The CDR3 totals 13 residues. Losses at the gene ends were 7 bases for V and 6 bases for J; bases not matched to a gene: 8. The CDR3 DNA reads TGTGCCAGCAACAAGGGGGCAGTAGCTGAAGCTTTCTTT. It encodes CASNKGAVAEAFF.

In its sample, this clonotype was seen a few times. V and J are TRBV20-1 and TRBJ1-2; the match to TRBD1 covers 8 bases. Germline V gene lookup returns CDR1 DFQATT and CDR2 SNEGSKA (reference sequence). Trimming took 6 bases from V and 5 from J; bases not matched to a gene: 11. There are 14 residues in the CDR3. CDR3 loop: CSARTSGGAYGYTF. The DNA of the CDR3 is TGCAGTGCCCGCACCTCAGGGGGCGCGTATGGCTACACCTTC.

The gene calls are TRBV4-1 and TRBJ2-1, with D maybe TRBD2 (6 bases). V was cut by 0 bases and J by 5 bases, with 8 bases left in between. The germline V gene encodes CDR1 MGHRA and CDR2 YSYEKL. CDR3 length: 14 residues. The CDR3 nucleotides read TGCGCCAGCAGCCAAGATGGGGGGAACAATGAGCAGTTCTTC. Its protein is CASSQDGGNNEQFF.

This rearrangement joins TRBV4-1 to TRBJ2-5; TRBD1 aligns across 11 bases. Germline CDR1 reads MGHRA; CDR2 reads YSYEKL. V gave up 5 bases and J gave up 9 bases; unmatched junction bases: 8. This CDR3 has 14 amino acids. As DNA, the CDR3 is TGCGCCAGCAGCGGCCGGGACAGGGGGTTCGCCCAGTACTTC. It codes for CASSGRDRGFAQYF.

This clonotype ranks as medium-sized. The chain carries TRBV7-2 and TRBJ1-6; a possible D gene is TRBD1 (6 bases). The CDR3 runs 17 residues. The germline V gene encodes CDR1 SGHTA and CDR2 FQGNSA. The germline V and J ends were trimmed by 5 bases and 8 bases, with 22 bases remaining between them. The CDR3 region has the DNA TGTGCCAGCAGCCCGAGGGGGGGAGGGGTTATGGATTCACCCCTCCACTTT. This encodes CASSPRGGGVMDSPLHF. Complete variable domain (other parts from reference TRBV7-2 and TRBJ1-6): GAGVSQSPSNKVTEKGKDVELRCDPISGHTALYWYRQSLGQGLEFLIYFQGNSAPDKSGLPSDRFSAERTGGSVSTLTIQRTQQEDSAVYLCASSPRGGGVMDSPLHFGNGTRLTVT.

This clonotype was detected only a few times. The chain carries TRBV19 and TRBJ2-7; TRBD2 might be the D (5 bases). This CDR3 has 14 residues. Germline V lookup: CDR1 LNHDA, CDR2 SQIVND (reference sequence). Trimming pared 5 bases from V and 3 bases from J, leaving 14 bases between. The CDR3 nucleotides read TGTGCCAGTAGTGTCTCGGAACGGGGCTACGAGCAGTACTTC. It codes for CASSVSERGYEQYF.

In regard to this clonotype: A read error may explain this, as a much larger clone is one base away. This chain links TRBV7-6 with TRBJ1-4; D is ambiguous. CDR1 and CDR2 (germline): SGHVS, FNYEAQ. The CDR3 consists of 14 residues. The germline V and J ends were trimmed by 8 bases and 0 bases, with 10 bases remaining between them. This chain's CDR3 is CASWAVATNEKLFF. DNA for the CDR3: TGTGCCAGCTGGGCCGTCGCAACTAATGAAAAACTGTTTTTT.

The J gene is TRBJ2-1, the V gene TRBV6-1, with 10 bases matching TRBD1. Germline V CDR1 and CDR2: MNHNS, SASEGT. V was clipped by 6 bases and J by 6 bases; unmatched bases: 2. This CDR3 has 13 amino acids. This CDR3 is CASSRDRGNEQFF. CDR3 bases: TGTGCCAGCAGCCGGGACAGGGGCAATGAGCAGTTCTTC.

This clonotype showed up just a few times. CDR3 amino acids: CASSLSGRYSGELFF. CDR3 bases: TGTGCCAGCAGCCTAAGCGGGAGATACTCCGGGGAGCTGTTTTTT. The chain employs TRBV5-4 and TRBJ2-2; 8 bases fit TRBD2. The CDR3 runs to 15 residues. Germline V gene sequence: CDR1 SGHNT, CDR2 YYREEE (reference sequence). The V segment lost 4 bases and the J segment 6 bases; nucleotides outside the gene matches: 8.

J is TRBJ1-6 and V is TRBV14; D is perhaps TRBD1 (5 bases). The V end was cut by 1 base, the J end by 9 bases, with 10 bases between. CDR3 size: 14 residues. From germline, CDR1 is SGHDN and CDR2 FVKESK. This CDR3 reads CASSQARAGSPLHF. Here the CDR3 DNA reads TGTGCCAGCAGCCAAGCCAGGGCTGGTTCACCCCTCCACTTT.

This clonotype appeared a single time. The genes are TRBV19 and TRBJ2-7, with D maybe TRBD2 (6 bases). The CDR3 spans 15 residues. CDR1 is LNHDA, CDR2 SQIVND, per germline (reference sequence). With 3 bases removed from V and 2 bases from J, the gap between germline ends came to 14 bases. CDR3 protein: CASSMGGSRAYEQYV. CDR3 nucleotide sequence: TGTGCCAGTAGTATGGGAGGCAGCCGAGCCTACGAGCAGTACGTC.

The table lists this clonotype with many counts. This chain uses TRBV7-2 with TRBJ1-5; D may be TRBD1 (5 bases). This CDR3 spans 15 amino acids. Germline loops: CDR1 SGHTA, CDR2 FQGNSA. V lost 4 bases and J 4 bases, leaving 14 bases between the germline ends. The CDR3 DNA reads as TGTGCCAGCAGCTCATACCGGGACGGTAATCAGCCCCAGCATTTT. It translates to CASSSYRDGNQPQHF.

Only a few counts were recorded for this clonotype. J is TRBJ1-2 and V is TRBV18; 8 nucleotides align to TRBD1. Germline lookup yields CDR1 KGHSH and CDR2 LQKENI. Unmatched junction bases numbered 13, after V lost 2 bases and J lost 5 bases. CDR3 length: 17 residues. As DNA, the CDR3 is TGTGCCAGCTCACCATACTCATCCGGGACAGGCGGTTATGGCTACACCTTC. Encoded protein: CASSPYSSGTGGYGYTF.

The genes are TRBV6-6 and TRBJ1-1; D is uncertain. Trimming took 5 bases from V and 5 from J, leaving 15 bases between them. The V gene's germline CDR1 is MNHNY and CDR2 SVGAGI (reference sequence). The CDR3 loop spans 14 amino acids. CDR3 in amino acids: CASSVLELTTEAFF. In DNA, the CDR3 is TGTGCCAGCAGTGTTCTAGAGTTGACTACTGAAGCTTTCTTT.